Following are 2 T cell receptor beta chains from one sample sequenced in a study of response to subunit inactivated influenza vaccine. TCRdb re-called the RT-PCR reads with MiXCR, one entry per CDR3 protein. The sample has 500,000 to 550,000 distinct CDR3 sequences; roughly a quarter are singletons. Another study also made use of these data, one on T cells expressing NK-cell markers. That work contributes: With UMIs, 5'RACE template switching was used to make TCR beta cDNA.

The source material was CD4+ T cells sorted from PBMCs, sampled about 13 days after vaccination. All receptors derive from a man aged 50 to 59 who received an inactivated influenza vaccine.

The table lists this clonotype with a few counts. The genes are TRBV20-1 and TRBJ1-5; D might be TRBD1 (5 bases). The germline V and J ends were trimmed by 6 bases and 1 base, with 10 bases remaining between them. The CDR3 extends over 13 amino acids. Germline V gene lookup returns CDR1 DFQATT and CDR2 SNEGSKA (reference sequence). Here the CDR3 reads CSAIGDSNQPQHF. In DNA form, the CDR3 reads TGCAGTGCCATAGGGGACAGCAATCAGCCCCAGCATTTT.

This rearrangement joins TRBV7-9 to TRBJ2-1; tentatively, D is TRBD1 or TRBD2 (6 bases each). Trimming took 3 bases from V and 8 from J, leaving 14 bases between them. CDR1 is SEHNR, CDR2 FQNEAQ, per germline (reference sequence). The CDR3 has 14 residues. CDR3 loop: CASSFDWGAHEQFF. The CDR3 DNA is TGTGCCAGCAGCTTCGATTGGGGGGCCCATGAGCAGTTCTTC.